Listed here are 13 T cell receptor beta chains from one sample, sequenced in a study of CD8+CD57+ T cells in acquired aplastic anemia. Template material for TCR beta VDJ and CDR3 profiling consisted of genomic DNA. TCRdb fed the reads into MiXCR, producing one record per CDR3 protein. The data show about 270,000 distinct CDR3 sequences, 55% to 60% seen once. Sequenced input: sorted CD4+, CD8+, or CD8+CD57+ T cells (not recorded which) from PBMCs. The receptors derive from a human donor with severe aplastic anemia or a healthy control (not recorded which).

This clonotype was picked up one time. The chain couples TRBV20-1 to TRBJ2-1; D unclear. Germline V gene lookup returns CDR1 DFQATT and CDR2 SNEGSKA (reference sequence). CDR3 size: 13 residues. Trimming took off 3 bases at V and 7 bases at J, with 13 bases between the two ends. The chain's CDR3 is CSASAVDANEQFF. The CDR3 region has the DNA TGCAGTGCTAGTGCTGTCGACGCTAATGAGCAGTTCTTC.

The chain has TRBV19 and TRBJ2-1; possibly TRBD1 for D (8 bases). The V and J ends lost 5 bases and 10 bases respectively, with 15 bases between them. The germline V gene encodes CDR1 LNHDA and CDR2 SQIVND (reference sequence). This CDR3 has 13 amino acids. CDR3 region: CASSPGQGGEQFF. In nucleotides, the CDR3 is TGTGCCAGTAGTCCCGGACAGGGAGGGGAGCAGTTCTTC.

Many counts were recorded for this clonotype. CDR3 residues: CASSSGLAQPSGANVLTF. The CDR3 DNA reads TGCGCCAGCAGCTCGGGACTAGCGCAACCCTCTGGGGCCAACGTCCTGACTTTC. The gene calls are TRBV5-1 and TRBJ2-6; 10 bases agree with TRBD2. After removal of 3 bases from V and 0 bases from J, the junction contained 6 bases not matched to a gene. The germline CDR1 and CDR2 sequences are SGHRS and YFSETQ. The CDR3 totals 18 residues.

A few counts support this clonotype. This CDR3 reads CSARDRGGSYNEQFF. The DNA of the CDR3 is TGCAGTGCTAGAGATCGGGGGGGATCCTACAATGAGCAGTTCTTC. V gene TRBV20-1 combines with J gene TRBJ2-1; TRBD2 aligns across 8 bases. V lost 0 bases and J lost 1; bases outside the gene matches: 2. This CDR3 region has 15 residues. Germline loops: CDR1 DFQATT, CDR2 SNEGSKA (reference sequence).

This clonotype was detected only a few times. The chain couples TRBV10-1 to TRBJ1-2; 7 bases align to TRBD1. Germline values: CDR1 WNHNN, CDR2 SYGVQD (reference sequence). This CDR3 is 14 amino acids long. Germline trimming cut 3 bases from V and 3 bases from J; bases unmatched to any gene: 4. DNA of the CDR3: TGCGCCAGCAGTGATTGGGGACAGCACTATGGCTACACCTTC. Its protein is CASSDWGQHYGYTF.

The DNA of the CDR3 is TGTGCCAGCAGAGGGACGGTCTACGAGCAGTACTTC. Translation: CASRGTVYEQYF. J is TRBJ2-7 and V is TRBV2; D tentatively reads TRBD1 or TRBD2 (5 bases each). Trimming removed 6 bases at V and 3 bases at J, with 9 bases between. Germline CDR1 reads SNHLY; CDR2 reads FYNNEI. The length of the CDR3 is 12 residues.

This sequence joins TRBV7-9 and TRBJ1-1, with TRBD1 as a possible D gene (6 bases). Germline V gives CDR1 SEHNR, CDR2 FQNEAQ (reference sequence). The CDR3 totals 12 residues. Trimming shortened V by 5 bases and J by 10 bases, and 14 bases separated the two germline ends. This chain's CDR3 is CASSDRQAGAFF. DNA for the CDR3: TGTGCCAGCAGCGATAGACAGGCTGGAGCTTTCTTT.

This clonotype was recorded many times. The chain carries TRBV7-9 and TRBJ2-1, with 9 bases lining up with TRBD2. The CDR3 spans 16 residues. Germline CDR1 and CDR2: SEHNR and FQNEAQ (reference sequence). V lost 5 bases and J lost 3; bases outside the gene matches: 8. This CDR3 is CASSDPGLAIYNEQFF. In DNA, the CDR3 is TGTGCCAGCAGCGACCCGGGACTAGCTATCTACAATGAGCAGTTCTTC.

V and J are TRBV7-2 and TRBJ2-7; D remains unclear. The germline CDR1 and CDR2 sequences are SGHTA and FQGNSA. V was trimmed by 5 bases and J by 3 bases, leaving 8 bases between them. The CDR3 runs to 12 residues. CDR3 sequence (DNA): TGTGCCAGCAGCCTTACCAACTACGAGCAGTACTTC. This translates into CASSLTNYEQYF. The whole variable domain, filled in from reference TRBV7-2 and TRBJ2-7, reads GAGVSQSPSNKVTEKGKDVELRCDPISGHTALYWYRQSLGQGLEFLIYFQGNSAPDKSGLPSDRFSAERTGGSVSTLTIQRTQQEDSAVYLCASSLTNYEQYFGPGTRLTVT.

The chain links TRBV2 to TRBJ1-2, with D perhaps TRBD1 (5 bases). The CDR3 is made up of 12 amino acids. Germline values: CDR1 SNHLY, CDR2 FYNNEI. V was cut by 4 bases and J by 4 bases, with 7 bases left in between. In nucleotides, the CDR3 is TGTGCCAGCAGTGGGGGGATCTATGGCTACACCTTC. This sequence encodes CASSGGIYGYTF.

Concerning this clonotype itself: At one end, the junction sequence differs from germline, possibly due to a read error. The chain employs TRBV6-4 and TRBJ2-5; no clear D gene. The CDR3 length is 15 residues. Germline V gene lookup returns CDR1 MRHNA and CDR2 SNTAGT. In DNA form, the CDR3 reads TGTGCCGGCAGTACTCGGAGTGAGCAGAGAGAGACCCAGTACTTC. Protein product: CAGSTRSEQRETQYF.

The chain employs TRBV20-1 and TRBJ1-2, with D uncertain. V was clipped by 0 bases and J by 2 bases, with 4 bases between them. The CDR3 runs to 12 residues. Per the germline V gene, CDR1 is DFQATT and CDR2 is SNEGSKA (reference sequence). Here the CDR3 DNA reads TGCAGTGCTAGAGAGGGGAACTATGGCTACACCTTC. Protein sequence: CSAREGNYGYTF.

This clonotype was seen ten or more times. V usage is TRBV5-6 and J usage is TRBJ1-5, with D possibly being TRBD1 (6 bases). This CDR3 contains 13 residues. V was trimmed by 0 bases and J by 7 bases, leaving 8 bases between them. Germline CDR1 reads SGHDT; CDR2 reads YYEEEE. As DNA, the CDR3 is TGTGCCAGCAGCTTGGATAGGGGGCAGCCCCAGCATTTT. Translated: CASSLDRGQPQHF.